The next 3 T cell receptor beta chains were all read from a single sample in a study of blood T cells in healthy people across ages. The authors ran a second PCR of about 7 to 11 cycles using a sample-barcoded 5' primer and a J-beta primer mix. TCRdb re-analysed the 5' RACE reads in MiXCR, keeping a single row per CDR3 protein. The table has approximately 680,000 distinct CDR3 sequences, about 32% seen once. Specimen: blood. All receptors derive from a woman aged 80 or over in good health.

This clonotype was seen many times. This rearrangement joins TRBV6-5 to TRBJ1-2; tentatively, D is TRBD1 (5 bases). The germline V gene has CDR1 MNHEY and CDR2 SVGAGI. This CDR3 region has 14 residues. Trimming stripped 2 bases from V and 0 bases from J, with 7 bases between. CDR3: CASSYIGANYGYTF. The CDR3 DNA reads TGTGCCAGCAGTTACATAGGGGCTAACTATGGCTACACCTTC.

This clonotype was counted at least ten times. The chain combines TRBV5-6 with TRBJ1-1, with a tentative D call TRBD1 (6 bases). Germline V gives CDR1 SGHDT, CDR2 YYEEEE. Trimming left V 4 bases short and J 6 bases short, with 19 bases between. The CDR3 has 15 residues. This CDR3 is CASSTARGLIAEAFF. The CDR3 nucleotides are TGTGCCAGCAGCACCGCCCGGGGGCTAATCGCTGAAGCTTTCTTT.

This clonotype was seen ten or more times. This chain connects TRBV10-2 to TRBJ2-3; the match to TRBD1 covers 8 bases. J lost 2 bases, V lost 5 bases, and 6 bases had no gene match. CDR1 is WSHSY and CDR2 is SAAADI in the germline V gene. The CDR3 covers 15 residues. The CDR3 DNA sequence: TGCGCCAGCAGTCGCGGCAGGGGGCTCACAGATACGCAGTATTTT. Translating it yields CASSRGRGLTDTQYF.